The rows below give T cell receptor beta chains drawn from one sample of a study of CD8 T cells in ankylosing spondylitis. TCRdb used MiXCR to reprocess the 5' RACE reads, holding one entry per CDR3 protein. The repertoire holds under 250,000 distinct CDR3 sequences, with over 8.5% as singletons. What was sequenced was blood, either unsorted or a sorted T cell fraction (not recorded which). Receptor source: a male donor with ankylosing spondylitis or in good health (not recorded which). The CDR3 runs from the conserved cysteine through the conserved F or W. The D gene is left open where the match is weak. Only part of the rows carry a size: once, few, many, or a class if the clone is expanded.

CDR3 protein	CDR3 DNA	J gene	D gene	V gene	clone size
CASSPGFISYNEQFF	TGCGCCAGCAGCCCGGGTTTTATCTCCTACAATGAGCAGTTCTTC	TRBJ2-1	NA	TRBV5-1	NA
CASRTGANTEAFF	TGTGCCAGCAGGACCGGCGCGAACACTGAAGCTTTCTTT	TRBJ1-1	NA	TRBV6-1	many
CASSGLTGQGTDTQYF	TGCGCCAGCAGCGGACTCACGGGACAGGGGACAGATACGCAGTATTTT	TRBJ2-3	TRBD1	TRBV5-1	NA
CSVATGGRYGYTF	TGCAGCGTGGCGACAGGGGGCCGCTATGGCTACACCTTC	TRBJ1-2	TRBD1	TRBV29-1	many
CAADPVSAHSPLHF	TGTGCCGCCGACCCGGTTTCTGCTCATTCACCCCTCCACTTT	TRBJ1-6	NA	TRBV28	few
CASSLLLGTGSGTGELFF	TGTGCCAGCAGTCTATTACTAGGGACAGGGAGTGGCACCGGGGAGCTGTTTTTT	TRBJ2-2	TRBD1	TRBV12-3/TRBV12-4	NA
CASSSRTGRMANVLTF	TGTGCCAGCTCATCACGGACAGGGAGGATGGCCAACGTCCTGACTTTC	TRBJ2-6	TRBD1	TRBV18	few
CASSPGIYRNQPQHF	TGTGCCAGCAGCCCCGGGATTTACAGGAATCAGCCCCAGCATTTT	TRBJ1-5	NA	TRBV28	many
CASSPGTSHEQFF	TGTGCCAGCAGCCCGGGGACTAGCCATGAGCAGTTCTTC	TRBJ2-1	TRBD2	TRBV7-2	few
CSASLAGDEQFF	TGCAGTGCTAGCCTAGCGGGGGATGAGCAGTTCTTC	TRBJ2-1	TRBD2	TRBV20-1	many
CASRLTGGTDTQYF	TGTGCCAGCAGGCTAACAGGGGGCACAGATACGCAGTATTTT	TRBJ2-3	TRBD1	TRBV6-1	few
CASSLVSIRADTQYF	TGTGCCAGCAGCTTAGTCAGTATCCGTGCAGATACGCAGTATTTT	TRBJ2-3	NA	TRBV7-8	few
CASSLVRASVRETQYF	TGTGCCAGCAGCTTAGTTCGGGCTAGCGTGAGAGAGACCCAGTACTTC	TRBJ2-5	NA	TRBV7-8	many
CASSSGLAGETQYF	TGCGCCAGCAGCTCGGGACTAGCCGGAGAGACCCAGTACTTC	TRBJ2-5	TRBD2	TRBV5-1	many
CASSLDTISPQHF	TGTGCCAGCAGCTTGGACACAATCAGCCCCCAGCATTTT	TRBJ1-5	NA	TRBV5-5	few
CASSFGGQETQYF	TGTGCCAGCAGTTTTGGGGGGCAGGAGACCCAGTACTTC	TRBJ2-5	NA	TRBV12-3/TRBV12-4	many
CASSLAGGETQYF	TGTGCCAGCAGCTTGGCAGGGGGAGAGACCCAGTACTTC	TRBJ2-5	TRBD1	TRBV11-1	many
CSARSGTDSTDTQYF	TGCAGTGCCAGATCCGGGACAGACAGCACAGATACGCAGTATTTT	TRBJ2-3	TRBD1	TRBV20-1	many
CSTPTSGGSSYNEQFF	TGCAGTACACCTACTAGCGGAGGGAGCTCCTACAATGAGCAGTTCTTC	TRBJ2-1	TRBD2	TRBV20-1	few
CASSLGRLANYGYTF	TGCGCCAGCAGCTTGGGACGGTTAGCTAACTATGGCTACACCTTC	TRBJ1-2	NA	TRBV5-1	many
CASSFIGPPEPDTQYF	TGCGCCAGCAGCTTTATCGGCCCTCCGGAGCCAGATACGCAGTATTTT	TRBJ2-3	NA	TRBV5-1	NA
CASSLAQPRGNTDTQYF	TGTGCCAGCAGCTTAGCGCAGCCTAGAGGTAACACAGATACGCAGTATTTT	TRBJ2-3	NA	TRBV7-2	few